The source of this TCR beta chain is a study of T cells in localized non-small cell lung cancer. CDR3 length equals 15 residues. Trimming at V came to 9 bases and at J to 0 bases, leaving 7 bases not matched to a gene. Germline V lookup: CDR1 MGHRA, CDR2 YSYEKL. Study findings and constraints: Clonality peaked in uninvolved adjacent lung rather than tumor. In the blood, greater T cell density corresponded to longer overall survival.

Notes on this clone: Its antigen is as yet unknown.

Profiling relied on immunoSEQ multiplex PCR, and the TCRdb table lists in-frame clones only, not all of them. This sample has approximately 2,800 clones, with roughly 25% found just once. The source is a woman aged 35-75 years with stage I lung adenocarcinoma. The chain couples TRBV4-1 to TRBJ2-1, with 8 bases identical to TRBD2. Sample: lung tumor tissue, taken before any cancer treatment. DNA of the CDR3: TGCGCCAGTGGGATAGCGGGGTACTCCTACAATGAGCAGTTCTTC. Its translation: CASGIAGYSYNEQFF.